A single T cell receptor (beta chain) is shown here with its context. This sample is drawn from a study of neoadjuvant anti-PD-1 for oral cavity cancer. TCRdb's table, derived via immunoSEQ multiplex PCR, lists solely in-frame clones and lacks some. The sample has about 14,000 clones, approximately 63% seen once. Analysis of PBMCs was direct, with no culture step. Material: PBMCs, obtained before nivolumab (anti-PD-1) treatment. The receptor was derived from a person between 35 and 79 years old with oral cavity squamous cell carcinoma.

The CDR3, as DNA: TGTGCCAGCAGTTACCTGACGGCTAGCGAGGAGTATTTT. This sequence encodes CASSYLTASEEYF. The V gene is TRBV6-5, the J gene TRBJ2-3; TRBD2 might be the D (6 bases). Trimming shortened V by 2 bases and J by 13 bases, and 16 bases separated the two germline ends. The CDR3 is 13 residues long. Germline V gene data show CDR1 as MNHEY and CDR2 as SVGAGI.